This T cell receptor beta chain originates from a study of blood T cell repertoires in COVID-19. Study details: Sample material is recorded as cDNA or gDNA derived from T cells, B-cell-depleted T cells, or PBMCs.

Residents of approximately 25 US areas, aged roughly 18 to 89 years, made up the participants. Recovered participants had two consecutive negative NP/OP PCR tests, healthcare professional clearance, or symptom resolution. Original analysis: Nucleated cell number was recorded as an estimate derived from reference gene primer amplification. Assay: immunoSEQ multiplex PCR; the TCRdb copy retains only in-frame clones and omits some. Clone size and the V and J calls come from that table; the DNA yielded D and trimming. The top ten hold 2.5% to 3.5% of the sample, which has around 360,000 clones, over 75% seen once. V lost 0 bases and J lost 0; bases outside the gene matches: 3. Per germline, CDR1 MGHRA and CDR2 YSYEKL. The CDR3 sequence is 16 residues long.

This sequence was found in a woman in her 30s who had recovered from COVID-19. V is TRBV4-1 and J is TRBJ1-1; 8 bases match TRBD1. Sequencing was carried out using PBMCs or T cells enriched from blood (not recorded which). The CDR3 region is CASSQDGTGLNTEAFF. Here the CDR3 DNA reads TGCGCCAGCAGCCAAGATGGGACAGGCTTGAACACTGAAGCTTTCTTT.